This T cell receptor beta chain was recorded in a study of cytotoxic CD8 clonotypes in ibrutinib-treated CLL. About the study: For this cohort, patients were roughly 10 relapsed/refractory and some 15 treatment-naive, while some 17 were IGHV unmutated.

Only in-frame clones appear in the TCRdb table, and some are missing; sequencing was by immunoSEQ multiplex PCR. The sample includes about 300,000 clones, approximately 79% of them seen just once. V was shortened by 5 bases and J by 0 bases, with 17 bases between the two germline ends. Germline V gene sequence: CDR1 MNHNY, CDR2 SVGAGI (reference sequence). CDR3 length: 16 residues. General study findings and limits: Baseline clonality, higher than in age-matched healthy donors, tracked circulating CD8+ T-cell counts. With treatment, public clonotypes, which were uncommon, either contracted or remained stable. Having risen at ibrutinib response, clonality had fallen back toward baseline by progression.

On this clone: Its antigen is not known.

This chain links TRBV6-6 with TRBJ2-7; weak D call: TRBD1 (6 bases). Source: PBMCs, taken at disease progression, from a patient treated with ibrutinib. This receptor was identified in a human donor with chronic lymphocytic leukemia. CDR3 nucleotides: TGTGCCAGCAGTCCCCCAGGGGTGCGAAGCTCCTACGAGCAGTACTTC. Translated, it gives CASSPPGVRSSYEQYF.